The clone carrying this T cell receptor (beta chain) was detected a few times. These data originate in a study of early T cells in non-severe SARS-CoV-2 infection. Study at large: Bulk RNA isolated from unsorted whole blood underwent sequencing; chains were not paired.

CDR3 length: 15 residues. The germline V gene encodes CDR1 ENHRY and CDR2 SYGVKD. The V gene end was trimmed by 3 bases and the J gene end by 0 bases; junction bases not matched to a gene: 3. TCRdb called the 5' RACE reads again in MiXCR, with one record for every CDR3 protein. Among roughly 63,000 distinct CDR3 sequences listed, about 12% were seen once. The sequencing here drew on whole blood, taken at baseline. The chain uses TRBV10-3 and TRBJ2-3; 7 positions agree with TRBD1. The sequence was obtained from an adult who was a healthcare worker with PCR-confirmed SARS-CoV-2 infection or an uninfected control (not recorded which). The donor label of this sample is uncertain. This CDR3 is CAISDTGVSTDTQYF. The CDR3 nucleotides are TGTGCCATCAGTGACACAGGGGTTAGCACAGATACGCAGTATTTT.